Listed below are T cell receptor beta chains from one sample, sequenced in a study of blood T cell repertoires in COVID-19. Clones were sequenced by immunoSEQ multiplex PCR, and TCRdb holds only the in-frame ones, with some missing. The sample lists some 490,000 clones, 75% to 90% seen once, with approximately 8% in the top ten. The source material was PBMCs or T cells enriched from blood (not recorded which). The receptors here all came from an older woman who had recovered from COVID-19. Both conserved end residues are part of each CDR3. A D gene is named only where the DNA matches it firmly. The listing skips clone size in some rows; elsewhere it reads once, few, many or a size class.

TRBD1 | TRBJ2-7 | . | TRBV5-1 | TGCGCCAGCAGCTTGGGGGCTGGACAGGGGATCAACGAGCAGTACTTC | CASSLGAGQGINEQYF
TRBD2 | TRBJ2-5 | . | TRBV4-1 | TGCGCCAGCAGCCGCCGACTAGCGGGGGGCCAAGAGACCCAGTACTTC | CASSRRLAGGQETQYF
TRBD1 | TRBJ1-5 | few | TRBV19 | TGTGCCAGTAGTTTTCGACAGGGGGATCAGCCCCAGCATTTT | CASSFRQGDQPQHF
. | TRBJ1-1 | . | TRBV7-2 | TGTGCCAGCAGCCCCCGGGGGGGCACTGAAGCTTTCTTT | CASSPRGGTEAFF
. | TRBJ1-5 | . | TRBV21-1 | TGTGCCAGCAGCAAAATGGAAGGGACAGACAATCAGCCCCAGCATTTT | CASSKMEGTDNQPQHF
. | TRBJ1-2 | . | TRBV4-1 | TGCGCCAGCAGCCAAGATACAGTTTACTATGGCTACACCTTC | CASSQDTVYYGYTF
TRBD1 | TRBJ1-5 | . | TRBV2 | TGTGCCAGCAGAGACCACAGGGGCGGTTATCAGCCCCAGCATTTT | CASRDHRGGYQPQHF
TRBD1 | TRBJ2-3 | . | TRBV29-1 | TGCAGCGCCCATCCGGGACAGGGGACAGATACGCAGTATTTT | CSAHPGQGTDTQYF
TRBD1 | TRBJ2-1 | . | TRBV11-3 | TGTGCCAGCAGCTTCCGGGACAGGGATTTTCACTCCTACAATGAGCAGTTCTTC | CASSFRDRDFHSYNEQFF
TRBD1 | TRBJ2-3 | . | TRBV5-1 | TGCGCCAGCAGCTTACAGGGGGCAGATACGCAGTATTTT | CASSLQGADTQYF
. | TRBJ2-4 | . | TRBV24-1 | TGTGCCACCAGTGATTCTGGAGGAGGTAACATTCAGTACTTC | CATSDSGGGNIQYF
. | TRBJ1-2 | . | TRBV7-9 | TGTGCCAGCAGCTTAGGAGCGGGGGACGACTATGGCTACACCTTC | CASSLGAGDDYGYTF
TRBD1 | TRBJ2-1 | . | TRBV24-1 | TGTGCCACCAGTGATCCCGGGACAGCGACCGGTGAGCAGTTCTTC | CATSDPGTATGEQFF
TRBD1 | TRBJ1-5 | . | TRBV6-5 | TGTGCCAGCAGTCGCCGGGACAGGGAACAGCCCCAGCATTTT | CASSRRDREQPQHF
TRBD1 | TRBJ1-1 | . | TRBV19 | TGTGCCAGTAGTATCCAGGGGGCCTCAACTGAAGCTTTCTTT | CASSIQGASTEAFF
TRBD1 | TRBJ1-1 | . | TRBV4-1 | TGCGCCAGCAGCCAAGTTCGGGACAGGGGCTACACTGAAGCTTTCTTT | CASSQVRDRGYTEAFF
. | TRBJ2-5 | . | TRBV9 | TGTGCCAGCAGCACCGGACTCAGCGAGACCCAGTACTTC | CASSTGLSETQYF
. | TRBJ2-2 | . | TRBV5-1 | TGCGCCAGCAGCTTGGGCCCTTTAGAGGGGGAGCTGTTTTTT | CASSLGPLEGELFF
. | TRBJ2-1 | few | TRBV7-6 | TGTGCCAGCAGCTTATCAGTCTACAATGAGCAGTTCTTC | CASSLSVYNEQFF
. | TRBJ1-1 | . | TRBV11-3 | TGTGCCAGCAAAGGGGGCACTGAAGCTTTCTTT | CASKGGTEAFF
TRBD1 | TRBJ1-5 | . | TRBV7-6 | TGTGCCAGCAGCTTAGGGGCAGGGGGGAGCAATCAGCCCCAGCATTTT | CASSLGAGGSNQPQHF
TRBD2 | TRBJ2-1 | . | TRBV5-1 | TGCGCCAGCAGCCCGAGCGGGGGGGTTAAGTCCTACAATGAGCAGTTCTTC | CASSPSGGVKSYNEQFF